Below, 29 T cell receptor beta chains from the same sample are listed, as sequenced in a study of blood T cell repertoires in COVID-19. Here immunoSEQ multiplex PCR was the method, and the copy in TCRdb shows in-frame clones only, minus some. The repertoire holds 130,000 to 150,000 clones, with roughly 80% as singletons. Source material: peripheral blood. Every receptor here comes from a man in his 70s who had recovered from COVID-19.

The chain joins TRBV7-2 to TRBJ2-7, with 8 bases identical to TRBD2. The CDR3 is made up of 15 amino acids. Germline V lookup: CDR1 SGHTA, CDR2 FQGNSA. The V gene end was trimmed by 5 bases and the J gene end by 3 bases; junction bases not matched to a gene: 9. CDR3 sequence (DNA): TGTGCCAGCAGCGCCCGGGAGGGTAGCAGCTACGAGCAGTACTTC. Protein: CASSAREGSSYEQYF.

The rearrangement uses TRBV10-3 and TRBJ2-5; possibly TRBD1 for D (6 bases). CDR1 and CDR2 from the germline V gene are ENHRY and SYGVKD. The CDR3 covers 14 residues. Trimming removed 5 bases at V and 1 base at J, with 11 bases between. This chain's CDR3 is CAISRPDSQETQYF. The DNA for the CDR3 is TGTGCCATCAGTAGACCGGACAGCCAAGAGACCCAGTACTTC.

This clone was seen once. This chain joins TRBV4-1 and TRBJ1-4; possible D gene TRBD1, 6 bases. The CDR3 loop spans 17 amino acids. CDR1 MGHRA and CDR2 YSYEKL come from the germline V gene. Trimming stripped 1 base from V and 0 bases from J, with 12 bases between. As DNA, the CDR3 is TGCGCCAGCAGCCAAGCCCCAGGGGCCACAACTAATGAAAAACTGTTTTTT. As protein: CASSQAPGATTNEKLFF.

A single count supports this clone. The rearrangement joins TRBV4-2 to TRBJ1-1; D is unclear. From germline, CDR1 is LGHNA and CDR2 YNFKEQ. V was clipped by 1 base and J by 0 bases, with 6 bases between them. The CDR3 extends over 14 amino acids. The CDR3, as DNA: TGTGCCAGCAGCCAAGTCTATGTGAACACTGAAGCTTTCTTT. Its translation is CASSQVYVNTEAFF.

This sequence joins TRBV5-1 and TRBJ1-2; D perhaps matches TRBD1 (6 bases). Looked up from germline, CDR1 is SGHRS and CDR2 is YFSETQ. V lost 4 bases and J 7 bases, leaving 17 bases between the germline ends. The CDR3 runs 14 residues. CDR3 in amino acids: CASSNSITGSGYTF. Here the CDR3 DNA reads TGCGCCAGCAGCAACTCCATCACAGGGTCTGGCTACACCTTC. Using reference TRBV5-1 and TRBJ1-2 for the parts outside the CDR3, the full variable domain is KAGVTQTPRYLIKTRGQQVTLSCSPISGHRSVSWYQQTPGQGLQFLFEYFSETQRNKGNFPGRFSGRQFSNSRSEMNVSTLELGDSALYLCASSNSITGSGYTFGSGTRLTVV.

The CDR3 DNA reads TGTGCCAGCAGCCTGGGACTGGGTAGGACCCAGTACTTC. Translating it yields CASSLGLGRTQYF. This chain uses TRBV7-3 with TRBJ2-5, with D possibly matching TRBD2 (6 bases). V was pared by 5 bases and J by 7 bases, with 14 bases between. This CDR3 has 13 amino acids. The germline V gene has CDR1 SGHTA and CDR2 FQGTGA.

V usage is TRBV4-1 and J usage is TRBJ2-5, with 7 nucleotides matching TRBD2. This CDR3 spans 16 amino acids. V lost 1 base, J lost 4 bases, and 9 bases stayed unmatched. CDR1 MGHRA and CDR2 YSYEKL come from the germline V gene. The CDR3 coding sequence is TGCGCCAGCAGCCAAGTCGAGGGAGGGCCGGCAGAGACCCAGTACTTC. Its protein product is CASSQVEGGPAETQYF.

The chain has TRBV7-2 and TRBJ2-5; 8 bases agree with TRBD2. J lost 2 bases, V lost 5 bases, and 7 bases had no gene match. CDR1 SGHTA and CDR2 FQGNSA come from the germline V gene. CDR3 length equals 15 residues. This CDR3 is CASSKPSGWQETQYF. CDR3 DNA sequence: TGTGCCAGCAGCAAGCCTAGCGGGTGGCAAGAGACCCAGTACTTC. Variable domain in full (rest from reference TRBV7-2 and TRBJ2-5): GAGVSQSPSNKVTEKGKDVELRCDPISGHTALYWYRQSLGQGLEFLIYFQGNSAPDKSGLPSDRFSAERTGGSVSTLTIQRTQQEDSAVYLCASSKPSGWQETQYFGPGTRLLVL.

The chain has TRBV7-2 and TRBJ2-7; 11 nucleotides match TRBD2. The germline gives CDR1 SGHTA, CDR2 FQGNSA. Unmatched junction bases numbered 2, after V lost 5 bases and J lost 2 bases. The CDR3 runs 14 residues. CDR3: CASSGTSGPYEQYF. The CDR3 coding sequence is TGTGCCAGCAGCGGGACTAGCGGTCCCTACGAGCAGTACTTC.

J is TRBJ2-7 and V is TRBV10-2; tentatively, D is TRBD2 (6 bases). Germline V CDR1 and CDR2: WSHSY, SAAADI. Between the trimmed V and J ends, which lost 3 bases and 5 bases, there was a span of 20 bases. This CDR3 has 16 amino acids. The CDR3: CASSDGSSGSLNEQYF. CDR3 in DNA: TGCGCCAGCAGTGACGGTAGTAGCGGATCCCTGAACGAGCAGTACTTC.

The chain carries TRBV5-6 and TRBJ2-7; TRBD1 agrees at 8 bases. Germline trimming cut 1 base from V and 5 bases from J; bases unmatched to any gene: 5. CDR3 size: 14 residues. Germline assignment: CDR1 SGHDT and CDR2 YYEEEE. Here the CDR3 DNA reads TGTGCCAGCAGCTTGCGGACAGGGTTTCACGAGCAGTACTTC. As protein: CASSLRTGFHEQYF.

This sequence joins TRBV11-2 and TRBJ1-1, with 8 nucleotides matching TRBD1. This CDR3 contains 15 residues. With 5 bases clipped from V and 6 bases from J, the junction kept 11 bases outside the gene matches. Germline loops: CDR1 SGHAT, CDR2 FQNNGV. The CDR3 here is CASSQRTGLVAEAFF. The CDR3 nucleotides are TGTGCCAGCAGCCAACGGACAGGGCTAGTCGCTGAAGCTTTCTTT.

The V and J genes are TRBV7-8 and TRBJ2-7; perhaps TRBD1 as D (8 bases). Germline CDR1 and CDR2: SGHVS and FQNEAQ. V lost 5 bases to trimming and J lost 2 bases, with 16 bases between them. This CDR3 has 15 amino acids. This CDR3 reads CASSPGQGGTYEQYF. CDR3 sequence (DNA): TGTGCCAGCAGCCCCGGACAGGGAGGGACCTACGAGCAGTACTTC.

This chain connects TRBV12-3 or TRBV12-4 to TRBJ1-5; D perhaps matches TRBD1 (6 bases). This CDR3 is built from 13 residues. Trimming left V 4 bases short and J 15 bases short, with 19 bases between. In nucleotides, the CDR3 is TGTGCCAGCAGTTCCTCCCAGCGGGGGCAGGGGCATTTT. This translates into CASSSSQRGQGHF.

The V gene is TRBV27, the J gene TRBJ2-1; 9 bases align to TRBD2. The CDR3 runs 15 residues. Unmatched junction bases numbered 3, after V lost 2 bases and J lost 4 bases. Per the germline V gene, CDR1 is MNHEY and CDR2 is SMNVEV (reference sequence). The CDR3 bases are TGTGCCAGCAGTTTAGCGGGAGGGCTTTACAATGAGCAGTTCTTC. As protein: CASSLAGGLYNEQFF.

This chain connects TRBV11-1 to TRBJ2-1; 9 bases agree with TRBD1. Germline V CDR1 and CDR2: SGHAT, FQDESV (reference sequence). The CDR3 runs to 15 residues. Unmatched junction bases numbered 15, after V lost 6 bases and J lost 12 bases. The CDR3 reads CASSHRTGAGVGQFF. The DNA for the CDR3 is TGTGCCAGCAGTCACCGGACAGGGGCGGGAGTCGGGCAGTTCTTC.

This rearrangement joins TRBV27 to TRBJ2-1; 11 bases map to TRBD2. The CDR3 is 17 residues long. The V gene's germline CDR1 is MNHEY and CDR2 SMNVEV (reference sequence). After removal of 3 bases from V and 3 bases from J, the junction contained 7 bases not matched to a gene. CDR3: CASSFQGLAVFYNEQFF. CDR3 bases: TGTGCCAGCAGTTTCCAGGGACTAGCGGTATTCTACAATGAGCAGTTCTTC.

The chain combines TRBV18 with TRBJ2-1; tentative D call: TRBD2 (5 bases). The ends were cut back, 0 bases at V and 1 base at J, with 13 bases in the middle. The CDR3 length is 17 residues. The germline gives CDR1 KGHSH, CDR2 LQKENI. The CDR3 loop is CASSPPLSGPSYNEQFF. The DNA for the CDR3 is TGTGCCAGCTCACCACCGTTAAGCGGCCCATCCTACAATGAGCAGTTCTTC.

This chain joins TRBV5-1 and TRBJ1-1; D is perhaps TRBD1 (5 bases). Germline CDR1 SGHRS, CDR2 YFSETQ. The CDR3 has 11 amino acids. With 6 bases removed from V and 4 bases from J, the gap between germline ends came to 7 bases. Here the CDR3 DNA reads TGCGCCAGCATTAGGGGCACTGAAGCTTTCTTT. Translated: CASIRGTEAFF.

The chain recombines TRBV5-5 with TRBJ2-1, with TRBD1 matching 11 bases. V shed 0 bases, J shed 3 bases, and the junction held 2 bases outside the gene matches. This CDR3 has 16 residues. Germline CDR1 SGHKS, CDR2 YYEKEE (reference sequence). CDR3 in amino acids: CASSLAGQGGYNEQFF. DNA of the CDR3: TGTGCCAGCAGCTTGGCGGGACAGGGGGGCTACAATGAGCAGTTCTTC.

The chain has TRBV29-1 and TRBJ2-7; 7 positions agree with TRBD1. CDR1 and CDR2 from the germline V gene are SQVTM and ANQGSEA. V shed 8 bases and J 3 bases; nucleotides not matched to a gene: 7. The CDR3 runs to 12 residues. The CDR3 here is CSYRGQYYEQYF. The CDR3 DNA reads as TGCAGCTACCGGGGACAGTACTACGAGCAGTACTTC.

This chain uses TRBV11-2 with TRBJ2-5; D perhaps matches TRBD1 (5 bases). Germline CDR1 SGHAT, CDR2 FQNNGV. V shed 5 bases and J shed 1 base, with 14 bases lying between them. The CDR3 contains 15 residues. The CDR3, as DNA: TGTGCCAGCAGCCTAATTGGGGCGGTCCAAGAGACCCAGTACTTC. Its protein product is CASSLIGAVQETQYF.

The chain recombines TRBV2 with TRBJ1-2; 9 positions match TRBD1. The CDR3 runs to 13 residues. V lost 8 bases and J lost 2; bases outside the gene matches: 3. Germline CDR1 reads SNHLY; CDR2 reads FYNNEI. The CDR3, as DNA: TGTGCCAGCCGGGGACAGGGAAACTATGGCTACACCTTC. This translates into CASRGQGNYGYTF.

The CDR3 loop reads CASSASLPGLVSYNEQFF. The DNA of the CDR3 is TGTGCCAGCAGTGCCTCTCTCCCGGGACTAGTATCTTACAATGAGCAGTTCTTC. The chain recombines TRBV6-1 with TRBJ2-1; 8 nucleotides match TRBD2. The germline gives CDR1 MNHNS, CDR2 SASEGT. V shed 4 bases, J shed 4 bases, and the junction held 15 bases outside the gene matches. The CDR3 has 18 residues.

The chain is built from TRBV7-9 and TRBJ1-1; tentatively, D is TRBD1 (6 bases). CDR1 is SEHNR, CDR2 FQNEAQ, per germline (reference sequence). This CDR3 is built from 13 residues. Trimming took off 7 bases at V and 5 bases at J, with 14 bases between the two ends. Here the CDR3 reads CASTVGARTEAFF. In DNA, the CDR3 is TGTGCCAGCACTGTGGGGGCGCGGACTGAAGCTTTCTTT.

This chain uses TRBV2 with TRBJ1-4; a possible D gene is TRBD1 (5 bases). V was clipped by 6 bases and J by 5 bases, with 13 bases between them. CDR1 and CDR2 from the germline V gene are SNHLY and FYNNEI. CDR3 length equals 14 residues. CDR3 in DNA: TGTGCCAGCAGAAGGGACTATGGCAATGAAAAACTGTTTTTT. Protein product: CASRRDYGNEKLFF.

This clone has more than one count but fewer than ten. The V gene is TRBV7-2, the J gene TRBJ1-3, with TRBD1 as a possible D gene (5 bases). Germline CDR1 SGHTA, CDR2 FQGNSA. V was pared by 1 base and J by 2 bases, with 18 bases between. This CDR3 has 18 residues. The CDR3 here is CASSLEGAAGIAGNTIYF. The CDR3 coding sequence is TGTGCCAGCAGCTTAGAAGGTGCGGCAGGGATCGCTGGAAACACCATATATTTT. Together with reference TRBV7-2 and TRBJ1-3, the CDR3 gives the full variable domain: GAGVSQSPSNKVTEKGKDVELRCDPISGHTALYWYRQSLGQGLEFLIYFQGNSAPDKSGLPSDRFSAERTGGSVSTLTIQRTQQEDSAVYLCASSLEGAAGIAGNTIYFGEGSWLTVV.

The chain has TRBV11-2 and TRBJ2-2, with D possibly TRBD2 on 6 matching bases. CDR1 and CDR2 from the germline V gene are SGHAT and FQNNGV. Trimming shortened V by 9 bases and J by 1 base, and 12 bases separated the two germline ends. The CDR3 contains 14 residues. As DNA, the CDR3 is TGTGCCAGTGGCTGGGGAGGGAACACCGGGGAGCTGTTTTTT. Its translation: CASGWGGNTGELFF.

This clone was recorded many times. This chain uses TRBV11-1 with TRBJ2-1; 11 bases align to TRBD1. The V gene's germline CDR1 is SGHAT and CDR2 FQDESV (reference sequence). There are 15 residues in the CDR3. V shed 5 bases, J shed 10 bases, and the junction held 10 bases outside the gene matches. The CDR3 here is CASSGGQGARREQFF. Here the CDR3 DNA reads TGTGCCAGCAGCGGTGGACAGGGGGCGAGGCGGGAGCAGTTCTTC.